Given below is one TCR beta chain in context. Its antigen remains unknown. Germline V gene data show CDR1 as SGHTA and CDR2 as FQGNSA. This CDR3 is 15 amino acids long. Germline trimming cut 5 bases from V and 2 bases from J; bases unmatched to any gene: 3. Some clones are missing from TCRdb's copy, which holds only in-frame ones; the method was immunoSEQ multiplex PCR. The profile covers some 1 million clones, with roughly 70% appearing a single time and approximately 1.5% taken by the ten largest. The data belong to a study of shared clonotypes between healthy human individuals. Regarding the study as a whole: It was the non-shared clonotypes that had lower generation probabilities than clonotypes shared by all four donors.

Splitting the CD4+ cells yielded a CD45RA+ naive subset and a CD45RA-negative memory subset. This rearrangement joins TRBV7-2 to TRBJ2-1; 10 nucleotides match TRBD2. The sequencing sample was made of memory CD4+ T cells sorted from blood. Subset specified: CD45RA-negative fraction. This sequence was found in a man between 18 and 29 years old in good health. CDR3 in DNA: TGTGCCAGCAGCGATAGCGGGAGGCCCTACAATGAGCAGTTCTTC. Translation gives CASSDSGRPYNEQFF.